This T cell receptor beta chain is from a study of OX40 agonist ivuxolimab in advanced cancers. Points from the study as a whole: On average, a greater number of expanded clones characterised CD8+ T cells relative to CD4+.

In germline, CDR1 is MDHEN, CDR2 SYDVKM. Trimming shortened V by 6 bases and J by 7 bases, and 12 bases separated the two germline ends. This CDR3 has 12 residues. On this clone: Antigen: not known.

TCRdb keeps only in-frame clones here, not all; method: immunoSEQ multiplex PCR. The sample yields 39,000 or so clones, approximately 87% seen once. Exclusion of a patient followed from autoimmune disease history or systemic immunosuppression. Collection of blood occurred at baseline, at cycle 4 day 1, and at cycle 7 day 1. This specimen consisted of CD4+ or CD8+ T cells sorted from blood, obtained in a trial of the OX40 agonist ivuxolimab. The clonotype was recovered from an adult with an advanced solid tumor such as melanoma, head and neck, liver or kidney cancer. The chain combines TRBV28 with TRBJ1-1; D possibly corresponds to TRBD1 (5 bases). The CDR3 nucleotides are TGTGCCAGCAGGGAAAATGGGGGTGAAGCTTTCTTT. It codes for CASRENGGEAFF.